This TCR beta chain is drawn from a study of T cell repertoires in cytomegalovirus infection. MiXCR, applied by TCRdb to the reads, yields one record per CDR3 protein. The table lists 560,000 or so distinct CDR3 sequences, approximately 16% of them singletons. Germline CDR1 MNHEY, CDR2 SVGAGI. The CDR3 sequence is 14 residues long. The V end lost 6 bases, the J end lost 2 bases, and 10 bases lay between the germline ends. Sequencing was carried out using CD8+ T cells from PBMCs. This clonotype originated in a human donor in good health (CMV status not recorded). Some clones in this sample may be carry-over from other donors' samples. This chain links TRBV6-5 with TRBJ2-2; D is unresolved. The chain's CDR3 is CASSAGPNTGELFF. CDR3 DNA: TGTGCCAGCAGCGCCGGCCCTAACACCGGGGAGCTGTTTTTT.